These T cell receptor beta chains were read from a single sample in a study of T cell responses to AZD1222 COVID-19 vaccine. Clones were read by immunoSEQ multiplex PCR, and TCRdb kept only the in-frame ones, dropping some. The sample gives roughly 120,000 clones, about 90% of which show up once; approximately 7.9% is in the top ten. This specimen was peripheral blood, taken 28 days after the second AZD1222 dose. These receptors were taken from an adult who received the AZD1222 COVID-19 vaccine. Both conserved end residues are part of each CDR3. D genes are given only for firm matches. Rows give clone size only sometimes, using once, few, many, or a class for an expanded clone.

D | J | size | V | length | DNA | CDR3
. | TRBJ2-7 | . | TRBV5-1 | 15 | TGCGCCAGCAGCTTGGGACACCAAACCTCCTACGAGCAGTACTTC | CASSLGHQTSYEQYF
TRBD1 | TRBJ1-1 | . | TRBV10-1 | 15 | TGCGCCAGCATTAGCCGACAGGGTAGGAACACTGAAGCTTTCTTT | CASISRQGRNTEAFF
. | TRBJ1-5 | few | TRBV19 | 16 | TGTGCCAGTAGTACCGAACAGGTCGATAGCAATCAGCCCCAGCATTTT | CASSTEQVDSNQPQHF
TRBD2 | TRBJ2-1 | . | TRBV18 | 16 | TGTGCCAGCTCACCGACCAGCGGGGACTCCTACAATGAGCAGTTCTTC | CASSPTSGDSYNEQFF
. | TRBJ1-2 | once | TRBV19 | 15 | TGTGCCAGTAGTAACACAGGCCTTTCTAACTATGGCTACACCTTC | CASSNTGLSNYGYTF
. | TRBJ2-5 | . | TRBV29-1 | 15 | TGCAGCGTTAACGGAATACAGGGTCTGGGAGAGACCCAGTACTTC | CSVNGIQGLGETQYF
TRBD1 | TRBJ2-1 | . | TRBV24-1 | 15 | TGTGCCACCAGTGATATACGGACAGGACTGGGAGAGCAGTTCTTC | CATSDIRTGLGEQFF
TRBD1 | TRBJ2-7 | . | TRBV4-2 | 19 | TGTGCCAGCAGCCCCTACTGGTCCCGGGACAGGGACTCATCCTACGAGCAGTACTTC | CASSPYWSRDRDSSYEQYF
. | TRBJ2-2 | . | TRBV10-3 | 13 | TGTGCCATCAAAGTGGGGACGGGCGGGGAGCTGTTTTTT | CAIKVGTGGELFF
. | TRBJ2-3 | . | TRBV2 | 14 | TGTGCCAGCAGTGAAAGGCCAGGGATAGATACGCAGTATTTT | CASSERPGIDTQYF
. | TRBJ1-1 | . | TRBV6-5 | 14 | TGTGCCAGCGTCCTCGGGGGTTCGGACACTGAAGCTTTCTTT | CASVLGGSDTEAFF